The following is a TCR beta chain sequence with its context. Its cognate antigen is unknown. CD8 memory comprised CD45RO+ plus CCR7-negative CD45RA+ TemRA cells. The CDR3 has 12 amino acids. The V gene's germline CDR1 is MGHRA and CDR2 YSYEKL. Trimming removed 1 base from V and 10 bases from J, with 8 bases in between. The protocol was immunoSEQ multiplex PCR, while the TCRdb copy is restricted to in-frame clones and leaves out a portion. The sample consists of 300,000 to 400,000 clones, around nine tenths of them appearing once. The source of the sample is a study of shared clonotypes between healthy human individuals. Study context: The donor group consisted of a couple of women and three men, aged 18 to 49. Points from the study as a whole: A small donor pool kept down the genetic and exposure-history diversity that was represented. Sequencing of the sorted subsets was shown by rarefaction to be incomplete despite large depth.

The sequence came from a man aged 18 to 30 in good health. V and J are TRBV4-1 and TRBJ2-1, with D perhaps matching TRBD2 (6 bases). Sample: memory CD8+ T cells sorted from blood. As to subset: CD45RO+ cells pooled with CCR7-negative TemRA cells. The CDR3 reads CASSQGGLEQFF. The CDR3 DNA sequence: TGCGCCAGCAGCCAAGGGGGACTCGAGCAGTTCTTC.